This T cell receptor (beta chain) stems from a study of T cell responses to AZD1222 COVID-19 vaccine. Study-level background: Second-dose schedules of about 4 or about 12 weeks were combined. General study results and limits: When two AZD1222 doses had been given, Spike-specific TCR breadth and depth rose. Among the donors, most were white British and more were female, and clonal diversity was possibly underestimated.

Profiling relied on immunoSEQ multiplex PCR, and the TCRdb table lists in-frame clones only, not all of them. The sample comprises about 96,000 clones, approximately 87% of which are singletons, and 2.8% rests with the top ten. A word on this clone: Its matching antigen is unknown.

Germline CDR1 and CDR2: SGHNT and YYREEE (reference sequence). V was clipped by 6 bases and J by 4 bases, with 21 bases between them. The CDR3 consists of 16 residues. The source is an adult in good health. Sequences were derived from peripheral blood, sampled on day 0 of AZD1222 vaccination. The chain carries TRBV5-4 and TRBJ2-3; either TRBD1 or TRBD2 may fit D (6 bases each). The CDR3 coding sequence is TGTGCCAGCAACAAACTAGGGGGGAGTCGGGCAGATACGCAGTATTTT. Protein sequence: CASNKLGGSRADTQYF.